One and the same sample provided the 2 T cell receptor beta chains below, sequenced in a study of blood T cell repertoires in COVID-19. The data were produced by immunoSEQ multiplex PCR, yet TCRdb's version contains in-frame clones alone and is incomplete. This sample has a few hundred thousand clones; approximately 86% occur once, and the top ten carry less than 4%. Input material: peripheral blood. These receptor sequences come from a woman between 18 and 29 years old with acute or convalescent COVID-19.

This CDR3 is CASSSSAGGPYEQYF. In DNA, the CDR3 is TGTGCCAGCAGTTCGTCAGCGGGAGGGCCTTACGAGCAGTACTTC. The V gene is TRBV28, the J gene TRBJ2-7; 10 positions agree with TRBD2. This CDR3 is 15 amino acids long. After removal of 4 bases from V and 4 bases from J, the junction contained 7 bases not matched to a gene. Germline CDR1 MDHEN, CDR2 SYDVKM.

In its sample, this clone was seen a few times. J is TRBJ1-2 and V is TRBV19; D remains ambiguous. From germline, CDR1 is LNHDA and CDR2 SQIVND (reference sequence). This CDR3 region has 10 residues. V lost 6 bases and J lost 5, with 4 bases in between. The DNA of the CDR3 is TGTGCCAGTAGCGGGTATGGCTACACCTTC. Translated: CASSGYGYTF.